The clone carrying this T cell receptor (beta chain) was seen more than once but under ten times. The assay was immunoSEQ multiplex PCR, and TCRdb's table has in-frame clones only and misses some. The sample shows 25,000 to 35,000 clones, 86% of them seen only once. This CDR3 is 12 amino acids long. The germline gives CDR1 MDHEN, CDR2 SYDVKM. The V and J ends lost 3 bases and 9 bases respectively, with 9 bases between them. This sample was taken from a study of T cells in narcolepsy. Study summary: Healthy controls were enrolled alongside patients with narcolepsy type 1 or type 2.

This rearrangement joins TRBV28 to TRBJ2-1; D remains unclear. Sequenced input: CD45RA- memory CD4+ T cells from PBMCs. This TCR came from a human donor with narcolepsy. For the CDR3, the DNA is TGTGCCAGCAGTTTTTTGTTCATTGAGCAGTTCTTC. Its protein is CASSFLFIEQFF.